The clone carrying this T cell receptor beta chain was seen ten or more times. This record comes from a study of early T cells in non-severe SARS-CoV-2 infection. Study-level information: With bulk RNA from unsorted whole blood as input, sequencing yielded unpaired chains.

Per germline, CDR1 SGHRS and CDR2 YFSETQ. Between the trimmed V and J ends, which lost 2 bases and 2 bases, there was a span of 13 bases. CDR3 length: 15 amino acids. TCRdb recomputed calls from the 5' RACE reads with MiXCR, one row per CDR3 protein. The sample has approximately 28,000 distinct CDR3 sequences; roughly 4% are singletons. Sequencing was done on a sample of whole blood. The rearrangement joins TRBV5-1 to TRBJ2-5; D possibly matches TRBD1 or TRBD2 (6 bases each). This receptor was obtained from an adult who was a healthcare worker with PCR-confirmed SARS-CoV-2 infection or an uninfected control (not recorded which). The CDR3 DNA sequence: TGCGCCAGCAGCTTAGGCGGGACACCGCAAGAGACCCAGTACTTC. Encoded protein: CASSLGGTPQETQYF.